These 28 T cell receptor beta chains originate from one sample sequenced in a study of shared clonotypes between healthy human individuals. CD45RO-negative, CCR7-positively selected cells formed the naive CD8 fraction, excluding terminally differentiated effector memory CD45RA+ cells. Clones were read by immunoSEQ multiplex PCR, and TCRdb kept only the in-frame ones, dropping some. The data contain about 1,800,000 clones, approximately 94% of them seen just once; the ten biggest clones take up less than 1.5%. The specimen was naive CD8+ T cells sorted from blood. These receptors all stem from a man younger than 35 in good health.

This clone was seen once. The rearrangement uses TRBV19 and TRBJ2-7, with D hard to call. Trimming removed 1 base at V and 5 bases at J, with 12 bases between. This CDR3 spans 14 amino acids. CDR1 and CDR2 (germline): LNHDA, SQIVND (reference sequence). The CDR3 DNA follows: TGTGCCAGTAGTATAGCCCCGGGTGTCCACGAGCAGTACTTC. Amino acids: CASSIAPGVHEQYF.

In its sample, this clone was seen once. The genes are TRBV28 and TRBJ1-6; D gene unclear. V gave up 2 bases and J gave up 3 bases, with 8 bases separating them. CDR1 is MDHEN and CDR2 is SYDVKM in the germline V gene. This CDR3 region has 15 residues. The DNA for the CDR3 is TGTGCCAGCAGTTTAGGAAAGGGCTATAATTCACCCCTCCACTTT. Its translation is CASSLGKGYNSPLHF.

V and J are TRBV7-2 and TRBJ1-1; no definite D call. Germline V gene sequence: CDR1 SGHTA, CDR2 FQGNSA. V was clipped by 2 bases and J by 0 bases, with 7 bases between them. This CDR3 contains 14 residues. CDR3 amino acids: CASSLSPMNTEAFF. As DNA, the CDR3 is TGTGCCAGCAGCTTAAGTCCGATGAACACTGAAGCTTTCTTT.

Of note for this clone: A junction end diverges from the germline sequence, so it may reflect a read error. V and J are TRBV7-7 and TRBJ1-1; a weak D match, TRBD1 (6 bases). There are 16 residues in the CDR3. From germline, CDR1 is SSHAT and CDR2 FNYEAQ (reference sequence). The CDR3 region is CASSLYPRGANTEAFF. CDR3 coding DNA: TGTGCTAGCAGCTTATATCCCAGGGGCGCGAACACTGAAGCTTTCTTT.

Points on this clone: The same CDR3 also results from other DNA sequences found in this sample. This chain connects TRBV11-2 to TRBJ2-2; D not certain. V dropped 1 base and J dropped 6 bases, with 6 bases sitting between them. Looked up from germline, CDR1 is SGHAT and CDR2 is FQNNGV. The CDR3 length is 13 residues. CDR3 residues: CASSLGVPGELFF. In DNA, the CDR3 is TGTGCCAGCAGCTTAGGCGTCCCCGGGGAGCTGTTTTTT.

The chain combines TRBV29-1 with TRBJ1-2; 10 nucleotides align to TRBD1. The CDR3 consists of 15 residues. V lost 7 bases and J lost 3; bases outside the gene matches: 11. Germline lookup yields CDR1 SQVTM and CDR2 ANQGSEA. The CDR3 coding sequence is TGCAGCGCTTTGACAGGGGGCTATACGGACTATGGCTACACCTTC. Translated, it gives CSALTGGYTDYGYTF.

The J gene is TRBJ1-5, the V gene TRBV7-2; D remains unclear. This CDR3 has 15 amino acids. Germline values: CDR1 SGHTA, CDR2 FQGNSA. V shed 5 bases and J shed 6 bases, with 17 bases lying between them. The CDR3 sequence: CASSRGVGKAQPQHF. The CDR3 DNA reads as TGTGCCAGCAGCCGAGGTGTAGGGAAAGCTCAGCCCCAGCATTTT.

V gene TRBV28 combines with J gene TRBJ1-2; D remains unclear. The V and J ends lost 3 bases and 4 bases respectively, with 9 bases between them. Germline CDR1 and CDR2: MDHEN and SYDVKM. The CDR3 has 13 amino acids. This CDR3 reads CASSFGTLYGYTF. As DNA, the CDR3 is TGTGCCAGCAGTTTCGGAACTCTCTATGGCTACACCTTC.

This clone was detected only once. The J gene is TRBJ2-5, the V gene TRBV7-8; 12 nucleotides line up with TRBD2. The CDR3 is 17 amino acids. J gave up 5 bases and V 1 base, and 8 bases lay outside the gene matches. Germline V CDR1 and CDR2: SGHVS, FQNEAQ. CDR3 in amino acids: CASSLGLAGGPGETQYF. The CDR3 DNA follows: TGTGCCAGCAGCTTAGGCCTAGCGGGAGGGCCGGGTGAGACCCAGTACTTC. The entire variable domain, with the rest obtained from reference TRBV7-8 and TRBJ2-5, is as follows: GAGVSQSPRYKVAKRGQDVALRCDPISGHVSLFWYQQALGQGPEFLTYFQNEAQLDKSGLPSDRFFAERPEGSVSTLKIQRTQQEDSAVYLCASSLGLAGGPGETQYFGPGTRLLVL.

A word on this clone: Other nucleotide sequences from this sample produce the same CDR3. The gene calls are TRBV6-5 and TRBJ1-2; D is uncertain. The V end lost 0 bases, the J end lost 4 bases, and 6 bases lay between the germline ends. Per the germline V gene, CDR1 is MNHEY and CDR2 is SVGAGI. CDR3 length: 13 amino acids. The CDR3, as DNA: TGTGCCAGCAGTTACTCCGGCCCCTATGGCTACACCTTC. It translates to CASSYSGPYGYTF.

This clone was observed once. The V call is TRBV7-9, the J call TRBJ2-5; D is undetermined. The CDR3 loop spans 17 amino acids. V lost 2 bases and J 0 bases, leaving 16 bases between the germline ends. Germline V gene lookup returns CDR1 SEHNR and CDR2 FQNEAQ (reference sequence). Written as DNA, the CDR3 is TGTGCCAGCAGCTTACTGTCCCGGACGACGTACCAAGAGACCCAGTACTTC. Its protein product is CASSLLSRTTYQETQYF.

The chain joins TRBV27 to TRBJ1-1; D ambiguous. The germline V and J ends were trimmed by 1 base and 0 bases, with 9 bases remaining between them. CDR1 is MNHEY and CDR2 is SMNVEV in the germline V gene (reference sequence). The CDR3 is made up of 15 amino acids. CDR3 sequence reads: CASSLYGLMNTEAFF. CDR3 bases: TGTGCCAGCAGTTTATACGGGCTCATGAACACTGAAGCTTTCTTT.

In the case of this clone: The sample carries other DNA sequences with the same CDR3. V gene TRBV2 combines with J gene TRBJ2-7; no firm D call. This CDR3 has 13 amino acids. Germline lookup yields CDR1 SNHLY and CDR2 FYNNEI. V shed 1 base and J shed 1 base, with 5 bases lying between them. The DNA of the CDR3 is TGTGCCAGCAGTGAAGATCCGTCCTACGAGCAGTACTTC. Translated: CASSEDPSYEQYF.

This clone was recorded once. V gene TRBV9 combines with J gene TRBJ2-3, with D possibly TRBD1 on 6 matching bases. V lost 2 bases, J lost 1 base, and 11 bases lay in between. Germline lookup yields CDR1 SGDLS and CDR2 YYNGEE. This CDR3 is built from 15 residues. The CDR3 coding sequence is TGTGCCAGCAGCGTTACAGCAGGGGGCACAGATACGCAGTATTTT. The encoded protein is CASSVTAGGTDTQYF.

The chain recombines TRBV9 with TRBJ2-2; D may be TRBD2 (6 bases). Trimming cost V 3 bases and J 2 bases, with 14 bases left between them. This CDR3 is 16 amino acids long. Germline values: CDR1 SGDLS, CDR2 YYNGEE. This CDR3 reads CASSGRDSQNTGELFF. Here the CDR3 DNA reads TGTGCCAGCAGCGGTCGGGACTCCCAAAACACCGGGGAGCTGTTTTTT. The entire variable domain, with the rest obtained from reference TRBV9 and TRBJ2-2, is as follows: DSGVTQTPKHLITATGQRVTLRCSPRSGDLSVYWYQQSLDQGLQFLIQYYNGEERAKGNILERFSAQQFPDLHSELNLSSLELGDSALYFCASSGRDSQNTGELFFGEGSRLTVL.

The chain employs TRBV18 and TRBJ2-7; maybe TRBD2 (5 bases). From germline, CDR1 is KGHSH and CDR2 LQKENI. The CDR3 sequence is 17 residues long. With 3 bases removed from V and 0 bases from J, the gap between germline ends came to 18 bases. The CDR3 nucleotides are TGTGCCAGCTCACCGACGGACGGGATAGAGGGCTCCTACGAGCAGTACTTC. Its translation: CASSPTDGIEGSYEQYF.

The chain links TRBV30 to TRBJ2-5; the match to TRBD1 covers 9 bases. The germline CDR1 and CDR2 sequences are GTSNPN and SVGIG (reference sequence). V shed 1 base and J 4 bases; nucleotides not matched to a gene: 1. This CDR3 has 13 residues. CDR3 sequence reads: CAWSDRGPETQYF. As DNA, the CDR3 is TGTGCCTGGAGTGACAGGGGGCCAGAGACCCAGTACTTC.

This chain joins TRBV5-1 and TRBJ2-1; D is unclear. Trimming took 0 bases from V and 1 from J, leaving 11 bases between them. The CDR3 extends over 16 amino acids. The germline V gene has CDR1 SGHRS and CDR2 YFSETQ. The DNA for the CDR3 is TGCGCCAGCAGCTTGGGATTTGGTTTTTCCTACAATGAGCAGTTCTTC. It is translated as CASSLGFGFSYNEQFF.

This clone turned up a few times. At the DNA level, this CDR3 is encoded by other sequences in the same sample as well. The CDR3 loop reads CASSFGTDTQYF. The CDR3 nucleotides are TGTGCCAGCAGCTTTGGGACAGATACGCAGTATTTT. The rearrangement joins TRBV5-4 to TRBJ2-3, with D hard to call. The CDR3 has 12 residues. Germline V gene data show CDR1 as SGHNT and CDR2 as YYREEE (reference sequence). The V end lost 2 bases, the J end lost 3 bases, and 4 bases lay between the germline ends.

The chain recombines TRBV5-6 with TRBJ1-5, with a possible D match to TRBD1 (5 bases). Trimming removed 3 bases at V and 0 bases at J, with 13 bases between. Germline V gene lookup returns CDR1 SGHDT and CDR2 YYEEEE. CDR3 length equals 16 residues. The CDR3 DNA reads TGTGCCAGCAGCTCCTCGGACAATTATAGCAATCAGCCCCAGCATTTT. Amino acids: CASSSSDNYSNQPQHF. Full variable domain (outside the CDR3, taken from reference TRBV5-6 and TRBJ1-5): DAGVTQSPTHLIKTRGQQVTLRCSPKSGHDTVSWYQQALGQGPQFIFQYYEEEERQRGNFPDRFSGHQFPNYSSELNVNALLLGDSALYLCASSSSDNYSNQPQHFGDGTRLSIL.

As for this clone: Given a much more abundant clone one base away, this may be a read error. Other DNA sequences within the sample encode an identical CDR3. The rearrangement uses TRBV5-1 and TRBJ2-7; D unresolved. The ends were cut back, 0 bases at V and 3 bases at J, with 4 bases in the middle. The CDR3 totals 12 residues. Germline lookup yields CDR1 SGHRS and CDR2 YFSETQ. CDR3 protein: CASSLVGYEQYF. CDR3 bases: TGCGCCAGCAGCTTGGTGGGCTACGAGCAGTACTTC.

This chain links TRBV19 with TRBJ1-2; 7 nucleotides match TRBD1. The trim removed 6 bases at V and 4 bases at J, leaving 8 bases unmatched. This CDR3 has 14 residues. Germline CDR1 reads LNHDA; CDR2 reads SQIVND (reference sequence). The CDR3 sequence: CASSDRDKFYGYTF. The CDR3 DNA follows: TGTGCCAGTAGCGACAGGGATAAATTCTATGGCTACACCTTC.

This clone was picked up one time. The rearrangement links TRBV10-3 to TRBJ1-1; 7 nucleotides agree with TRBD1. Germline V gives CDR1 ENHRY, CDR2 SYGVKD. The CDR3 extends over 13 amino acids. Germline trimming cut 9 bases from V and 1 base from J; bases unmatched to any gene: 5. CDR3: CAIRDSGNTEAFF. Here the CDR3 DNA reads TGTGCCATTAGGGACAGCGGGAACACTGAAGCTTTCTTT.

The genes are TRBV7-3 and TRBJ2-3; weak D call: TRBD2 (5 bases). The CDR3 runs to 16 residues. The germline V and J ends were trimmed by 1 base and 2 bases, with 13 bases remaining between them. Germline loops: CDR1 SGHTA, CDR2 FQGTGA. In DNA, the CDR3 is TGTGCCAGCAGCTTAAGCGCTAGCCTTATCACAGATACGCAGTATTTT. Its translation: CASSLSASLITDTQYF.

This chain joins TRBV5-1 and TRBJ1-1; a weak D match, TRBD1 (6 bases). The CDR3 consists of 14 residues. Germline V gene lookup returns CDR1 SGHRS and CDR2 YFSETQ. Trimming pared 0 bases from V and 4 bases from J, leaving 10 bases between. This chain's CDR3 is CASSLERGGTEAFF. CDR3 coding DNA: TGCGCCAGCAGCTTGGAAAGGGGGGGCACTGAAGCTTTCTTT.

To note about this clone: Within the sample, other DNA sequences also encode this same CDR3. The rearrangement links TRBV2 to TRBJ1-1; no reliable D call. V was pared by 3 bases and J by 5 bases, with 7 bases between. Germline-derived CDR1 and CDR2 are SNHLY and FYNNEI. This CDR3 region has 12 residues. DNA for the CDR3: TGTGCCAGCAGTGATGTAGGGACTGAAGCTTTCTTT. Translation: CASSDVGTEAFF.

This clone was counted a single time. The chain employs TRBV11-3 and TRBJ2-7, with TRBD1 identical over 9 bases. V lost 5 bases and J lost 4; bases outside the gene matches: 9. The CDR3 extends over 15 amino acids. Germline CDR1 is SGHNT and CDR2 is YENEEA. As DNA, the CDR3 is TGTGCCAGCAGCCCCCGGGGGACAGGGCCGTACGAGCAGTACTTC. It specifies CASSPRGTGPYEQYF.

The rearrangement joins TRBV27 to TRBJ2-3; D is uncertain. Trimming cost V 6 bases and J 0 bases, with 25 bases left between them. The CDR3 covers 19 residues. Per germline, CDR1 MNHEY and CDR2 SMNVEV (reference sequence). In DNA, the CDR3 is TGTGCCAGCAGACTAAAACCGCCACCCTTCGGATACAGCACAGATACGCAGTATTTT. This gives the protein CASRLKPPPFGYSTDTQYF.